These 25 T cell receptor beta chains were sequenced from one sample in a study of identical twins listed by TCRdb under 2016. The library was made by 5' RACE. TCRdb lists the instrument as Illumina HiSeq 2000. In TCRdb, the public reads were trimmed at Q25 with fastp and aligned with MiXCR, with productive beta chains retained. Entries are consolidated by CDR3 protein sequence, retaining the most common genes and DNA. The sample contains 470,000 or so distinct CDR3 sequences, 20% to 25% of them found a single time. Of the sample, 2.5% to 3.5% falls within the top ten clones. These data were also filed under a second study, of T cells expressing NK-cell markers.

The sequenced sample consisted of CD4+ T cells sorted from blood. These receptor sequences come from a woman aged 18 to 35 in good health.

The CDR3 DNA reads TGTGCCAGCAGTGTGGGTCTAGCGGGCACCGGGGAGCTGTTTTTT. This gives the protein CASSVGLAGTGELFF. The chain joins TRBV12-3 or TRBV12-4 to TRBJ2-2; the match to TRBD2 covers 8 bases. This CDR3 is built from 15 residues. V lost 5 bases to trimming and J lost 4 bases; unmatched junction nucleotides: 6.

This clonotype was observed a handful of times. This chain joins TRBV29-1 and TRBJ2-7; a possible D gene is TRBD1 (6 bases). Trimming took off 7 bases at V and 1 base at J, with 14 bases between the two ends. Germline V gene lookup returns CDR1 SQVTM and CDR2 ANQGSEA. The CDR3 is 13 amino acids. The CDR3 DNA sequence: TGCAGCGCTAGAGGACAGAAATCCTACGAGCAGTACTTC. Its translation is CSARGQKSYEQYF.

The chain uses TRBV5-1 and TRBJ2-7; D not resolved. V was cut by 0 bases and J by 0 bases, with 10 bases left in between. The CDR3 loop spans 15 amino acids. Germline assignment: CDR1 SGHRS and CDR2 YFSETQ. CDR3 amino acids: CASSLGSSNSYEQYF. CDR3 DNA sequence: TGCGCCAGCAGCTTGGGCTCGAGTAACTCCTACGAGCAGTACTTC.

The chain has TRBV14 and TRBJ2-1; 14 bases match TRBD2. Unmatched junction bases numbered 6, after V lost 4 bases and J lost 4 bases. The CDR3 is made up of 17 amino acids. The germline gives CDR1 SGHDN, CDR2 FVKESK. Here the CDR3 DNA reads TGTGCCAGCAGCCCTTGGACTAGCGGGAGGATTTACAATGAGCAGTTCTTC. It yields the protein CASSPWTSGRIYNEQFF. The variable domain in full, with the rest retrieved from reference TRBV14 and TRBJ2-1, is EAGVTQFPSHSVIEKGQTVTLRCDPISGHDNLYWYRRVMGKEIKFLLHFVKESKQDESGMPNNRFLAERTGGTYSTLKVQPAELEDSGVYFCASSPWTSGRIYNEQFFGPGTRLTVL.

This clonotype appeared a few times. The rearrangement links TRBV6-1 to TRBJ2-7, with D hard to call. The length of the CDR3 is 13 residues. Trimming shortened V by 6 bases and J by 1 base, and 10 bases separated the two germline ends. CDR1 and CDR2 from the germline V gene are MNHNS and SASEGT. CDR3 region: CASRLTRSYEQYF. The CDR3 region has the DNA TGTGCCAGCAGGCTTACGAGGTCCTACGAGCAGTACTTC.

The chain recombines TRBV20-1 with TRBJ2-4; D might be TRBD2 (5 bases). The length of the CDR3 is 15 residues. Trimming took 0 bases from V and 7 from J, leaving 16 bases between them. Germline values: CDR1 DFQATT, CDR2 SNEGSKA (reference sequence). The CDR3 spells CSARDFRAGGNIQYF. In nucleotides, the CDR3 is TGCAGTGCTAGAGATTTTCGGGCAGGCGGGAACATTCAGTACTTC.

This chain joins TRBV4-2 and TRBJ2-5; D remains unclear. There are 12 residues in the CDR3. Germline lookup yields CDR1 LGHNA and CDR2 YNFKEQ. V was cut by 10 bases and J by 5 bases, with 14 bases left in between. CDR3 in DNA: TGTGCCACACAAGCGACTGATGAGACCCAGTACTTC. As protein: CATQATDETQYF.

The chain is built from TRBV12-2 and TRBJ1-5. TRBV12-2 is a known pseudogene. The length of the CDR3 is 19 residues. For the CDR3, the DNA is TGTGCAAGTCGCGATAGCCGCACGTTGTCCGGGAGGATAGTTCAGCCCCAGCATTTT. The encoded protein is CASRDSRTLSGRIVQPQHF.

The chain combines TRBV20-1 with TRBJ2-5, with TRBD1 matching 11 bases. The germline V gene encodes CDR1 DFQATT and CDR2 SNEGSKA (reference sequence). V lost 6 bases, J lost 2 bases, and 5 bases stayed unmatched. CDR3 length: 14 residues. CDR3 loop: CSATGTGGQETQYF. Written as DNA, the CDR3 is TGCAGTGCCACCGGGACAGGGGGGCAAGAGACCCAGTACTTC.

The rearrangement uses TRBV20-1 and TRBJ2-1, with TRBD2 identical over 7 bases. Germline values: CDR1 DFQATT, CDR2 SNEGSKA (reference sequence). The CDR3 totals 14 residues. After removal of 7 bases from V and 3 bases from J, the junction contained 9 bases not matched to a gene. CDR3 DNA: TGCAGTGGGACGAGCGGGATCGGCTACAATGAGCAGTTCTTC. This gives the protein CSGTSGIGYNEQFF.

The V call is TRBV2, the J call TRBJ1-5; D remains unclear. The CDR3 spans 14 residues. From germline, CDR1 is SNHLY and CDR2 FYNNEI. V was trimmed by 7 bases and J by 0 bases, leaving 10 bases between them. The CDR3 sequence is CASTPTNSNQPQHF. The CDR3 DNA reads as TGTGCCAGCACCCCGACAAATAGCAATCAGCCCCAGCATTTT.

The chain recombines TRBV20-1 with TRBJ2-1; D could derive from TRBD1 or TRBD2 (6 bases each). The CDR3 sequence is 12 residues long. Trimming took 6 bases from V and 8 from J, leaving 14 bases between them. Germline-derived CDR1 and CDR2 are DFQATT and SNEGSKA (reference sequence). As DNA, the CDR3 is TGCAGTGCGGACTACCCAGGGGATGAGCAGTTCTTC. It specifies CSADYPGDEQFF.

The chain couples TRBV10-3 to TRBJ2-7; D unresolved. The CDR3 sequence is 13 residues long. V lost 3 bases to trimming and J lost 2 bases, with 8 bases between them. From germline, CDR1 is ENHRY and CDR2 SYGVKD. The CDR3, as DNA: TGTGCCATCAGTGAAATAACAGCCTACGAGCAGTACTTC. The encoded protein is CAISEITAYEQYF.

The rearrangement joins TRBV5-6 to TRBJ1-4; D gene ambiguous. From germline, CDR1 is SGHDT and CDR2 YYEEEE. V was cut by 0 bases and J by 10 bases, with 7 bases left in between. The CDR3 totals 12 residues. CDR3 in amino acids: CASSLDSGKLFF. Here the CDR3 DNA reads TGTGCCAGCAGCTTGGATAGTGGAAAACTGTTTTTT.

Only one count was recorded for this clonotype. J is TRBJ2-1 and V is TRBV10-3; 14 bases align to TRBD2. The CDR3 sequence is 15 residues long. The V gene's germline CDR1 is ENHRY and CDR2 SYGVKD. Unmatched junction bases numbered 2, after V lost 4 bases and J lost 6 bases. The CDR3 nucleotides are TGTGCCATCAGTGCTGGGACTAGCGGGAGCAATGAGCAGTTCTTC. Protein: CAISAGTSGSNEQFF.

The sample holds a few counts of this clonotype. The chain employs TRBV12-3 or TRBV12-4 and TRBJ1-4; D is unresolved. V lost 2 bases and J lost 5, with 9 bases in between. This CDR3 spans 14 amino acids. The DNA of the CDR3 is TGTGCCAGCAGTTTAAGACGGAGAAATGAAAAACTGTTTTTT. Protein product: CASSLRRRNEKLFF.

The CDR3 protein is CASSSYSGEGLNEQFF. CDR3 DNA: TGTGCCAGCTCATCTTATAGCGGGGAGGGACTCAATGAGCAGTTCTTC. The chain combines TRBV18 with TRBJ2-1; 8 bases align to TRBD2. The CDR3 sequence is 16 residues long. Germline-derived CDR1 and CDR2 are KGHSH and LQKENI. Unmatched junction bases numbered 12, after V lost 5 bases and J lost 6 bases.

In its sample, this clonotype was seen a few times. The V gene is TRBV12-3 or TRBV12-4, the J gene TRBJ1-2, with 8 bases that match TRBD1. The CDR3 sequence is 13 residues long. The J segment lost 7 bases and the V segment lost 6 bases, leaving 7 bases of the junction unmatched. The CDR3 sequence: CASSTDRGTGYTF. CDR3 DNA sequence: TGTGCCAGCAGCACCGACAGGGGAACTGGCTACACCTTC.

This clonotype was counted many times. V is TRBV5-1 and J is TRBJ1-1; D call uncertain. The CDR3 has 13 residues. CDR1 and CDR2 from the germline V gene are SGHRS and YFSETQ. V was clipped by 4 bases and J by 7 bases, with 14 bases between them. CDR3 loop: CASSPGGRDEAFF. As DNA, the CDR3 is TGCGCCAGCAGCCCTGGAGGCAGAGATGAAGCTTTCTTT.

This clonotype was detected a few times. J is TRBJ1-1 and V is TRBV5-1; TRBD1 might be the D (6 bases). This CDR3 has 19 residues. Trimming took off 5 bases at V and 0 bases at J, with 26 bases between the two ends. From germline, CDR1 is SGHRS and CDR2 YFSETQ. CDR3 region: CASRPTQLQGLAVNTEAFF. CDR3 nucleotide sequence: TGCGCCAGCAGGCCTACGCAGCTACAGGGATTGGCTGTGAACACTGAAGCTTTCTTT.

This clonotype has just a few counts. The chain has TRBV7-2 and TRBJ2-5; 7 nucleotides agree with TRBD1. This CDR3 is built from 13 residues. Germline loops: CDR1 SGHTA, CDR2 FQGNSA. The V gene end was trimmed by 6 bases and the J gene end by 4 bases; junction bases not matched to a gene: 5. CDR3 protein: CASSHRGIETQYF. The CDR3 DNA reads as TGTGCCAGCAGTCACAGGGGAATAGAGACCCAGTACTTC. Drawing the rest from reference TRBV7-2 and TRBJ2-5, the complete variable domain is GAGVSQSPSNKVTEKGKDVELRCDPISGHTALYWYRQSLGQGLEFLIYFQGNSAPDKSGLPSDRFSAERTGGSVSTLTIQRTQQEDSAVYLCASSHRGIETQYFGPGTRLLVL.

The chain recombines TRBV27 with TRBJ1-4, with D uncertain. V lost 7 bases, J lost 3 bases, and 18 bases lay in between. Germline loops: CDR1 MNHEY, CDR2 SMNVEV (reference sequence). The CDR3 contains 16 residues. CDR3 bases: TGTGCCAGCACCTTTTCCTTTGCGGGGTCTAATGAAAAACTGTTTTTT. The encoded protein is CASTFSFAGSNEKLFF. Together with reference TRBV27 and TRBJ1-4, the CDR3 gives the full variable domain: EAQVTQNPRYLITVTGKKLTVTCSQNMNHEYMSWYRQDPGLGLRQIYYSMNVEVTDKGDVPEGYKVSRKEKRNFPLILESPSPNQTSLYFCASTFSFAGSNEKLFFGSGTQLSVL.

This clonotype was found a few times. The V call is TRBV2, the J call TRBJ2-1; D may correspond to TRBD1 or TRBD2 (5 bases each). Trimming left V 6 bases short and J 6 bases short, with 15 bases between. Germline CDR1 and CDR2: SNHLY and FYNNEI. CDR3 length: 14 residues. The CDR3 loop is CASRGWTSGNEQFF. In DNA, the CDR3 is TGTGCCAGCAGGGGCTGGACAAGCGGCAATGAGCAGTTCTTC.

This clonotype was seen a handful of times. The chain recombines TRBV3-1 with TRBJ2-5; 9 positions agree with TRBD2. This CDR3 region has 16 residues. Germline CDR1 LGHDT, CDR2 YNNKEL (reference sequence). V lost 4 bases to trimming and J lost 2 bases; unmatched junction nucleotides: 8. The CDR3 DNA follows: TGTGCCAGCAGCCGTCATAAGACTAGCGGACAAGAGACCCAGTACTTC. Protein sequence: CASSRHKTSGQETQYF.

The chain carries TRBV6-5 and TRBJ1-1; the match to TRBD1 covers 9 bases. V shed 4 bases and J 2 bases; nucleotides not matched to a gene: 2. This CDR3 comprises 14 residues. CDR1 and CDR2 (germline): MNHEY, SVGAGI. CDR3 region: CASSFTGGNTEAFF. The CDR3 DNA sequence: TGTGCCAGCAGTTTTACAGGGGGCAACACTGAAGCTTTCTTT.